What follows is one TCR beta chain and its context. Germline CDR1 reads SGDLS; CDR2 reads YYNGEE. This CDR3 has 13 amino acids. V lost 4 bases and J lost 6, with 12 bases in between. Healthy controls were blood donor buffy coats. The data stem from a study of STAT5B mutations in CD4+ large granular lymphocyte leukemia. Generated by immunoSEQ multiplex PCR, the TCRdb table keeps only in-frame clones and is missing some. This sample yields about 23,000 clones, of which approximately 80% are seen a single time; approximately 0.4% belongs to the top ten. The sequence derives from a human donor in good health. The sequencing sample was made of CD4+ T cells from blood buffy coats. The chain carries TRBV9 and TRBJ2-3, with a tentative D call TRBD2 (5 bases). CDR3 residues: CASSTSRGDTQYF. The CDR3 nucleotides are TGTGCCAGCAGCACCTCCCGAGGGGATACGCAGTATTTT.